The rows below give T cell receptor beta chains drawn from one sample of a study of T cell repertoires in cytomegalovirus infection. Using its own MiXCR run on the reads, TCRdb lists one record per CDR3 protein. The top ten clones hold about 10% of a sample with fewer than 550,000 distinct CDR3 sequences, about 11% of them seen once. The specimen was PBMCs. The receptor source for this set is a human donor in good health (CMV status not recorded). Some clones in this sample may be carry-over from other donors' samples. CDR3s include the opening cysteine and the closing phenylalanine or tryptophan. Each record gives: D gene, clone size, J gene, V gene, CDR3 DNA, CDR3 protein. A D gene is named only where the DNA matches it firmly. Clone size is stated in some rows and not others, as once, few, many or a class when expanded.

>TRBD1|many|TRBJ1-6|TRBV27
TGTGCCAGCAGTTTCCGAAAGCCGGGACAGGTTTTGAGCTCCTATAATTCACCCCTCCACTTT
CASSFRKPGQVLSSYNSPLHF
>-|-|TRBJ2-7|TRBV7-2
TGTGCCAGCAGCTTAGGCCAGGGAAGGGGAAACACCTACGAGCAGTACTTC
CASSLGQGRGNTYEQYF
>-|-|TRBJ2-1|TRBV19
TGTGCCAGTAGTATAAGGTTCAGGGGAAACGGCCTCCGGGGGTTTTATGAGCAGTTCTTC
CASSIRFRGNGLRGFYEQFF
>-|-|TRBJ1-5|TRBV18
TGTGCCAGCTCACCCTCGCGGACCTTCTCAGAGCCCCAGCATTTT
CASSPSRTFSEPQHF
>-|many|TRBJ2-5|TRBV7-8
TGTGCCAGCAGCTTATCTGTTCTGGGGGTCCAAGAGACCCAGTACTTC
CASSLSVLGVQETQYF
>-|many|TRBJ2-3|TRBV28
TGTGCCAGCAGCCGCCCTCGTGAGTTAGATACGCAGTATTTT
CASSRPRELDTQYF
>-|many|TRBJ1-4|TRBV28
TGTGCCAGCAGCACCCGGGACCGCGAGGAAAAACTGTTTTTT
CASSTRDREEKLFF
>-|few|TRBJ1-3|TRBV7-9
TGTGCCAGCAGCGGAGGACAGCAACCCTCTGGAAACACCATATATTTT
CASSGGQQPSGNTIYF
>-|-|TRBJ1-1|TRBV10-3
TGTGCCATCAGACCCGATAGGAGAAACACTGAAGCTTTCTTT
CAIRPDRRNTEAFF
>TRBD2|few|TRBJ2-5|TRBV10-3
TGTGCCATCAGTGAACTAGCGGGGGTCGAGACCCAGTACTTC
CAISELAGVETQYF
>-|-|TRBJ2-1|TRBV7-9
TGTGCCAGCAGCCCCGGAGGGAAAAACAATGAGCAGTTCTTC
CASSPGGKNNEQFF
>-|-|TRBJ2-1|TRBV24-1
TGTGCCACCTTTCGGGAGTACGCGAACAATGAGCAGTTCTTC
CATFREYANNEQFF
>-|many|TRBJ2-1|TRBV5-5
TGTGCCAGCAATAAAGGTTTCAATGAGCAGTTCTTC
CASNKGFNEQFF
>TRBD1|many|TRBJ1-4|TRBV6-4
TGTGCCAGCAGAGCGCGCCGGGAATTATGGACAGGGGAGAAAGGTAGCGAAAAACTGTTTTTT
CASRARRELWTGEKGSEKLFF
>-|many|TRBJ1-5|TRBV20-1
TGCAGTGCTAGACGCGTCAATCAGCCCCAGCATTTT
CSARRVNQPQHF
>-|-|TRBJ1-5|TRBV20-1
TGCAGTGCTAGAGATCGGGGTGGGTCAGGGCGTAGCAATCAGCCCCAGCATTTT
CSARDRGGSGRSNQPQHF
>-|-|TRBJ1-5|TRBV27
TGTGCCAGCAGTCAGAGGGGGTCAATCAATCAGCCCCAGCATTTT
CASSQRGSINQPQHF
>-|few|TRBJ1-1|TRBV11-2
TGTGCCAGCAGGTTGGGTGTAGGGAGTATGAACACTGAAGCTTTCTTT
CASRLGVGSMNTEAFF
>-|many|TRBJ1-2|TRBV5-5
TGTGCCAGCAGCTTGTCCCGTGCGACAGGCAGATCTAACTATGGCTACACCTTC
CASSLSRATGRSNYGYTF
>TRBD2|many|TRBJ2-3|TRBV7-2
TGTGCCAGCAGCTTAAGCGGGAGGAACACAGATACGCAGTATTTT
CASSLSGRNTDTQYF
>-|many|TRBJ2-7|TRBV6-1
TGTGCCAGCAGGGCCGCCAGGGCGTCCCGTCAGCAGTACTTC
CASRAARASRQQYF
>TRBD2|many|TRBJ2-2|TRBV4-1
TGCGCCAGCAGCCCACGGGGGGGGCTCAGCACCGGGGAGCTGTTTTTT
CASSPRGGLSTGELFF
>-|many|TRBJ2-5|TRBV28
TGTGCCAGCAGTCAGACCGGGTCGGAGACCCAGTACTTC
CASSQTGSETQYF
>-|many|TRBJ2-5|TRBV2
TGTGCCAGCACCTCGGAGATGGACTCGGAGACCCAGTACTTC
CASTSEMDSETQYF
>-|-|TRBJ1-2|TRBV7-9
TGTGCCAGCAGCAATCAGGGGTTTAATGGCTACACCTTC
CASSNQGFNGYTF
>TRBD2|many|TRBJ2-7|TRBV6-5
TGTGCCAGCAGTAGAACTAGCGGGGTAGCCTACGAGCAGTACTTC
CASSRTSGVAYEQYF
>-|many|TRBJ1-2|TRBV6-1
TGTGCCAGCAGTGAATTAGACAGCACCTATGGCTACACCTTC
CASSELDSTYGYTF
>-|many|TRBJ2-3|TRBV10-3
TGTGCCATCAGGGTTACTAGCACAGATACGCAGTATTTT
CAIRVTSTDTQYF
>-|-|TRBJ2-6|TRBV27
TGTGCCAGCACGGCGAGCTCTGGGGCCAACGTCCTGACTTTC
CASTASSGANVLTF
>TRBD1|-|TRBJ2-1|TRBV18
TGTGCCAGCTCACCACCGGGACAGCGGCGCTACAATGAGCAGTTCTTC
CASSPPGQRRYNEQFF
>-|once|TRBJ2-3|TRBV18
TGTGCCAGCTCACCAGAGTTAGGGCACTCCGGCACAGATACGCAGTATTTT
CASSPELGHSGTDTQYF
>-|many|TRBJ2-3|TRBV7-9
TGTGCCAGCACCTCTTCAGGGGATTTCACAGATACGCAGTATTTT
CASTSSGDFTDTQYF